This T cell receptor (beta chain) was sequenced during a study of blood T cell repertoires in COVID-19. Germline V lookup: CDR1 LNHNV, CDR2 YYDKDF (reference sequence). The CDR3 is 14 residues long. Trimming removed 8 bases at V and 0 bases at J, with 8 bases between. The authors' processing: Nucleated cell number was recorded as an estimate derived from reference gene primer amplification. Here immunoSEQ multiplex PCR was the method, and the copy in TCRdb shows in-frame clones only, minus some. That table supplies the V and J calls and clone size; D and trimming were determined from the DNA. The sample has 75,000 to 90,000 clones, about 80% seen once; the top ten hold 12%.

V and J are TRBV15 and TRBJ2-6; D unclear. The sample was peripheral blood. The receptor comes from a middle-aged woman with active or convalescent COVID-19. CDR3 in DNA: TGTGCCACCCGTCGCGGCTCTGGGGCCAACGTCCTGACTTTC. Translated: CATRRGSGANVLTF.